This T cell receptor beta chain came from a study of regulatory T cells in long-lasting Graves disease. Findings and caveats of the study: Segments TRBV28, TRBJ1-2 and TRBJ2-5 showed preferential usage in persistent disease. Examination was confined to peripheral blood, excluding thyroid tissue.

On this clonotype: As yet, its antigen is unknown.

Combining iRepertoire HTBI primers with Arm-PCR of CDR3 regions, the authors built TCR beta libraries. TCRdb recomputed calls from the multiplex PCR reads with MiXCR, one row per CDR3 protein. Of 300,000 to 500,000 distinct CDR3 sequences listed, around 21% are singletons. Time point: persistent/refractory GD, antithyroid drugs over 5 years with positive TRAb. After RNA was extracted from PBMCs, the TCR library was made from it. Patients came through an endocrinology department, and that department was in Xi'an, China. Into tubes containing EDTA, roughly 8.3 milliliters of peripheral blood were drawn. The CDR3 has 14 amino acids. Germline V gene sequence: CDR1 MNHEY, CDR2 SVGEGT. V was cut by 7 bases and J by 6 bases, with 15 bases left in between.

This specimen was peripheral blood mononuclear cells (PBMCs), taken when the disease was refractory, from a patient treated with antithyroid drugs. The TCR originated in a female donor with Graves disease. V gene TRBV6-2 or TRBV6-3 combines with J gene TRBJ2-2; D is unclear. The CDR3, as DNA: TGTGCCAGCACTCTCACTCGAGTATCCGGGGAGCTGTTTTTT. Amino acids: CASTLTRVSGELFF.